The 17 T cell receptor beta chains listed next were all sequenced from one sample in a study of T cells after yellow fever vaccination. TCRdb used MiXCR to reprocess the 5' RACE reads, holding one entry per CDR3 protein. This table holds 300,000 or so distinct CDR3 sequences, about 4% found once. Sequences were derived from PBMCs, sampled 5 days after the yellow fever booster vaccination. Every receptor here comes from a man aged 18 to 35 who received the YFV17D yellow fever vaccine.

The CDR3 nucleotides read TGCGCCAGCAGACCCGGGACAATCTCTGGAAACACCATATATTTT. Its protein is CASRPGTISGNTIYF. The V and J genes are TRBV5-1 and TRBJ1-3; tentatively, D is TRBD1 (6 bases). Trimming took 5 bases from V and 0 from J, leaving 12 bases between them. The CDR3 loop spans 15 amino acids. Germline-derived CDR1 and CDR2 are SGHRS and YFSETQ.

This clonotype was found many times. The chain links TRBV10-1 to TRBJ2-2; 7 bases match TRBD2. The CDR3 covers 17 residues. CDR1 and CDR2 (germline): WNHNN, SYGVQD (reference sequence). After removal of 1 base from V and 0 bases from J, the junction contained 5 bases not matched to a gene. The CDR3 is CASSEFRAGANTGELFF. The CDR3 coding sequence is TGCGCCAGCAGTGAGTTTCGGGCGGGAGCGAACACCGGGGAGCTGTTTTTT.

V usage is TRBV9 and J usage is TRBJ2-7; D not resolved. Germline assignment: CDR1 SGDLS and CDR2 YYNGEE. This CDR3 region has 15 residues. Trimming took off 5 bases at V and 0 bases at J, with 15 bases between the two ends. This CDR3 reads CASSARTRVSYEQYV. Written as DNA, the CDR3 is TGTGCCAGCAGTGCTAGGACCCGCGTCTCCTACGAGCAGTACGTC.

There are a few counts of this clonotype. The V and J genes are TRBV18 and TRBJ2-2; the match to TRBD2 covers 11 bases. The length of the CDR3 is 16 residues. Trimming cost V 3 bases and J 4 bases; bases outside gene matches: 4. Germline CDR1 and CDR2: KGHSH and LQKENI. DNA of the CDR3: TGTGCCAGCTCACCCACTAGCGGGGGCGCCACCGGGGAGCTGTTTTTT. It encodes CASSPTSGGATGELFF.

This clonotype has ten or more counts. The rearrangement links TRBV6-5 to TRBJ2-7; the D is unclear. The germline V gene encodes CDR1 MNHEY and CDR2 SVGAGI. This CDR3 is built from 17 residues. V lost 2 bases, J lost 3 bases, and 20 bases lay in between. The CDR3 is CASSYARVTSWNYEQYF. The CDR3 DNA follows: TGTGCCAGCAGTTACGCACGAGTCACCTCATGGAACTACGAGCAGTACTTC.

This clonotype has at least ten counts. The gene calls are TRBV5-6 and TRBJ2-5; TRBD1 is a possible D gene (5 bases). The CDR3 sequence is 13 residues long. Deletions cut 5 bases from V and 0 bases from J, with 8 bases between. CDR1 is SGHDT, CDR2 YYEEEE, per germline. CDR3 protein: CASRDTNQETQYF. CDR3 DNA: TGTGCCAGCAGGGACACTAACCAAGAGACCCAGTACTTC. The full variable domain, with the rest looked up from reference TRBV5-6 and TRBJ2-5, is DAGVTQSPTHLIKTRGQQVTLRCSPKSGHDTVSWYQQALGQGPQFIFQYYEEEERQRGNFPDRFSGHQFPNYSSELNVNALLLGDSALYLCASRDTNQETQYFGPGTRLLVL.

This clonotype was picked up a small number of times. The rearrangement joins TRBV21-1 to TRBJ2-7; the table names TRBD2, a call not compared with the DNA. TRBV21-1 is a documented pseudogene. This CDR3 has 18 residues. The DNA for the CDR3 is TGTGCCAGCAGCAAAGAGGGGGTAGCGGGCCCGGCGCAATACGAGCAGTACGTC. This sequence encodes CASSKEGVAGPAQYEQYV.

The chain carries TRBV4-3 and TRBJ1-6; D unresolved. The CDR3 is made up of 15 amino acids. Trimming cost V 0 bases and J 7 bases, with 10 bases left between them. Germline CDR1 and CDR2: LGHNA and YSLEER. The CDR3 protein is CASSQDKGINSPLHF. The DNA of the CDR3 is TGCGCCAGCAGCCAAGATAAGGGTATAAATTCACCCCTCCACTTT.

In this sample, this clonotype turned up many times. V usage is TRBV6-2 or TRBV6-3 and J usage is TRBJ2-7, with 7 nucleotides matching TRBD1. This CDR3 comprises 16 residues. V trimming: 2 bases; J trimming: 6 bases; junction bases outside the gene matches: 13. CDR1 MNHEY and CDR2 SVGEGT come from the germline V gene. DNA for the CDR3: TGTGCCAGCAGTTACGCTCGGGACAGTCACCGGGTCGAGCAGTACGTC. Amino acids: CASSYARDSHRVEQYV.

The CDR3 region is CSAPARGGGNTIYF. CDR3 nucleotide sequence: TGCAGTGCCCCAGCACGGGGAGGTGGAAACACCATATATTTT. The chain links TRBV20-1 to TRBJ1-3; no firm D call. Germline V gene sequence: CDR1 DFQATT, CDR2 SNEGSKA (reference sequence). The CDR3 spans 14 residues. With 6 bases removed from V and 3 bases from J, the gap between germline ends came to 15 bases.

This clonotype was detected a few times. J is TRBJ2-1 and V is TRBV12-3 or TRBV12-4, with D uncertain. V lost 6 bases, J lost 7 bases, and 10 bases lay in between. The CDR3 consists of 12 residues. CDR3 amino acids: CASSPPRNEQFF. In DNA, the CDR3 is TGTGCCAGCAGCCCCCCCCGTAATGAGCAGTTCTTC.

This clonotype has just a few counts. This chain links TRBV7-2 with TRBJ1-5, with D tentatively TRBD1 (5 bases). This CDR3 contains 15 residues. CDR1 SGHTA and CDR2 FQGNSA come from the germline V gene. Trimming left V 2 bases short and J 4 bases short, with 12 bases between. CDR3 in amino acids: CASSLQGRVNQPQHF. The CDR3, as DNA: TGTGCCAGCAGCTTACAGGGCCGTGTGAATCAGCCCCAGCATTTT.

This clonotype came up many times. The rearrangement links TRBV7-2 to TRBJ1-6, with a possible D match to TRBD1 (5 bases). The CDR3 loop spans 12 amino acids. CDR1 SGHTA and CDR2 FQGNSA come from the germline V gene. The V and J ends lost 8 bases and 7 bases respectively, with 9 bases between them. CDR3 region: CASREGNSPLHF. In DNA form, the CDR3 reads TGTGCCAGCCGGGAGGGGAATTCACCCCTCCACTTT.

This clonotype occurred a few times. The chain has TRBV7-2 and TRBJ2-5; D is ambiguous. The CDR3 has 13 residues. From germline, CDR1 is SGHTA and CDR2 FQGNSA. The V end was cut by 0 bases, the J end by 5 bases, with 7 bases between. The CDR3 protein is CASSLAGYETQYF. The CDR3 region has the DNA TGTGCCAGCAGCTTAGCAGGGTATGAGACCCAGTACTTC.

The V call is TRBV20-1, the J call TRBJ2-5; D may be TRBD2 (5 bases). Trimming cost V 0 bases and J 5 bases, with 10 bases left between them. This CDR3 contains 13 residues. Germline V CDR1 and CDR2: DFQATT, SNEGSKA (reference sequence). The CDR3 DNA reads TGCAGTGCTAGAGATCCCCAGCGGGAGACCCAGTACTTC. It translates to CSARDPQRETQYF.

This clonotype was counted a few times. The rearrangement joins TRBV4-3 to TRBJ1-1; 12 nucleotides agree with TRBD1. This CDR3 is 16 amino acids long. V trimming: 0 bases; J trimming: 10 bases; junction bases outside the gene matches: 9. From germline, CDR1 is LGHNA and CDR2 YSLEER. CDR3 loop: CASSQEGTGGALGAFF. Written as DNA, the CDR3 is TGCGCCAGCAGCCAAGAAGGGACAGGGGGCGCGTTGGGAGCTTTCTTT.

Ten or more counts support this clonotype. DNA for the CDR3: TGCGCCAGCAGCTTGGGTCAGGGCTATGAGCAGTTCTTC. Residues: CASSLGQGYEQFF. This sequence joins TRBV5-1 and TRBJ2-1, with a possible D match to TRBD1 (5 bases). Per germline, CDR1 SGHRS and CDR2 YFSETQ. The V and J ends lost 0 bases and 8 bases respectively, with 9 bases between them. This CDR3 is 13 amino acids long. Drawing the rest from reference TRBV5-1 and TRBJ2-1, the complete variable domain is KAGVTQTPRYLIKTRGQQVTLSCSPISGHRSVSWYQQTPGQGLQFLFEYFSETQRNKGNFPGRFSGRQFSNSRSEMNVSTLELGDSALYLCASSLGQGYEQFFGPGTRLTVL.